Listed here is a single T cell receptor beta chain. The antigen it recognizes is unknown. No qualities accompany the bases; no much larger clone lies one base away. Taken from the germline V gene, the CDR1 and CDR2 loops are SGDLS and YYNGEE. The CDR3, cysteine through phenylalanine, is 14 amino acids long. The read is trimmed to its CDR3 DNA, 42 bases read in frame from base 1. At the junction V is shortened by 3 bases and J by 0 bases, with 8 bases in between. These data come from a study of T cells in pancreatic ductal adenocarcinoma (dated by TCRdb to the late 2010s). Regarding the complete study: Surgically resected pancreatic ductal adenocarcinoma specimens were analyzed for the quantity, spatial distribution, and characteristics of both suppressive cells and tumor-infiltrating CD8+ T cells, an effort aimed at clarifying the adaptive T-cell response occurring naturally. What the study reported, not specific to this receptor: Since most pancreatic cancer patients present with inoperable disease, the resected cohort was skewed toward the minority of patients who had early-stage disease. Blood samples had more total productive templates and 6 to 10-fold more unique clonotypes than tumor samples. Comparisons of clonality between tumor and blood may be biased because tumors are enriched in CD45RO+ effector T cells rather than naive T cells, which biases the comparison toward lower diversity. T-cell clonality showed no significant difference between tumor and blood, with a mean clonality of around 0.11 in tumors and approximately 0.067 in blood.

The immunoSEQ hsTCRB kit was used to amplify TCR beta CDR3 regions from genomic DNA. High-throughput TRB CDR3 sequencing was performed on an Illumina HiSeq system. The authors processed their data as follows. Sequencing reads were analyzed with the immunoSEQ software, and nonproductive sequences with premature stops or frame-shifts were excluded. Clonality of the repertoire was calculated as one minus Shannon entropy normalized by log2 of the number of unique productive sequences. Drawn from immuneACCESS, this table holds only the in-frame rearrangements with V and J called that TCRdb kept. Clones are partly lost; checked studies trace under half to an unresolved V gene and leave the rest unexplained. V and J calls and clone size are those listed in that table; D and trimming were worked out from the DNA. The sample profile shows around 100,000 clones; more than 90% of them were found once. Approximately 3.1% of the sample is in the top ten clones.

The selected pancreatic ductal adenocarcinoma patients had received surgery without neoadjuvant therapy. Peripheral blood was collected in heparin tubes, from which PBMCs were isolated by histopaque density gradient and cryopreserved in approximately 10% DMSO. Using the DNeasy Blood and Tissue Kit along with Proteinase K and RNase treatment, genomic DNA was extracted from six or seven PBMC specimens and roughly nine flash-frozen tumor specimens. The sequence joins TRBV9 to TRBJ2-3; the D gene lacks a confident call. The sequence was obtained from a human donor with pancreatic ductal adenocarcinoma. The sequencing sample was made of PBMCs. The nucleotides are TGTGCCAGCAGCGAAGCCCATAGCACAGATACGCAGTATTTT. The encoded protein is CASSEAHSTDTQYF.